These T cell receptor beta chains were read from a single sample in a study of T cells in Graves' hyperthyroidism and ophthalmopathy. MiXCR, applied by TCRdb to the multiplex PCR reads, yields one record per CDR3 protein. This sample yields hundreds of thousands of distinct CDR3 sequences, of which roughly a quarter are seen a single time; around 11% belongs to the top ten. Sequenced material: blood. The receptors were sampled from a woman in her thirties with Graves' ophthalmopathy. Both conserved end residues are part of each CDR3. Fields, in order: CDR3 protein, CDR3 DNA, V gene, D gene, J gene, clone size. The D gene is left open where the match is weak. Some rows mark clone size as missing; the rest say once, few, many or name a class of expanded clone.

CDR3: CSARVQGAGAFF; DNA: TGCAGTGCTAGAGTACAGGGGGCGGGAGCTTTCTTT; V: TRBV20-1; D: TRBD1; J: TRBJ1-1; size: NA
CDR3: CASSPSKGYTGELFF; DNA: TGTGCCAGCAGTCCAAGCAAGGGGTACACCGGGGAGCTGTTTTTT; V: TRBV6-5; D: NA; J: TRBJ2-2; size: many
CDR3: CSVGTAYEQYF; DNA: TGCAGCGTTGGGACAGCCTACGAGCAGTACTTC; V: TRBV29-1; D: NA; J: TRBJ2-7; size: many
CDR3: CASSQMNTEAFF; DNA: TGTGCCAGCAGCCAGATGAACACTGAAGCTTTCTTT; V: TRBV12-3/TRBV12-4; D: NA; J: TRBJ1-1; size: many
CDR3: CASSGKGRGTEAFF; DNA: TGTGCCAGCAGTGGGAAGGGTCGGGGCACTGAAGCTTTCTTT; V: TRBV2; D: NA; J: TRBJ1-1; size: once
CDR3: CAISESGGGSPLHF; DNA: TGTGCCATCAGTGAGTCGGGGGGAGGTTCACCCCTCCACTTT; V: TRBV10-3; D: NA; J: TRBJ1-6; size: NA
CDR3: CASSHRDSLLYGYTF; DNA: TGTGCCAGCAGCCACCGGGACAGCCTCCTCTATGGCTACACCTTC; V: TRBV7-2; D: TRBD1; J: TRBJ1-2; size: many
CDR3: CASSLSGAETQYF; DNA: TGTGCCAGCAGTTTATCAGGGGCAGAGACCCAGTACTTC; V: TRBV28; D: NA; J: TRBJ2-5; size: NA
CDR3: CAIRSGRGSYEQYF; DNA: TGTGCCATCAGAAGCGGCAGGGGCTCCTACGAGCAGTACTTC; V: TRBV10-3; D: NA; J: TRBJ2-7; size: NA
CDR3: CASSSGGAGHFYYGYTF; DNA: TGTGCCAGCAGCTCGGGGGGTGCAGGGCACTTTTACTATGGCTACACCTTC; V: TRBV11-1; D: NA; J: TRBJ1-2; size: few
CDR3: CASSLQGAQLQETQYF; DNA: TGCGCCAGCAGCTTACAGGGGGCCCAGCTTCAAGAGACCCAGTACTTC; V: TRBV5-1; D: TRBD1; J: TRBJ2-5; size: NA
CDR3: CASSLGPGGFQETQYF; DNA: TGCGCCAGCAGCTTGGGGCCGGGAGGATTCCAAGAGACCCAGTACTTC; V: TRBV5-1; D: TRBD2; J: TRBJ2-5; size: NA
CDR3: CASSGQTGYSYEQYF; DNA: TGTGCCAGCAGCGGCCAGACAGGGTACTCCTACGAGCAGTACTTC; V: TRBV11-2; D: TRBD1; J: TRBJ2-7; size: many
CDR3: CASSILGAQETQYF; DNA: TGTGCCAGTAGTATTTTAGGCGCTCAAGAGACCCAGTACTTC; V: TRBV19; D: NA; J: TRBJ2-5; size: NA
CDR3: CASTKIGLNTEAFF; DNA: TGTGCCAGCACCAAAATAGGTCTAAACACTGAAGCTTTCTTT; V: TRBV12-3/TRBV12-4; D: NA; J: TRBJ1-1; size: few
CDR3: CASRSQVLNTEAFF; DNA: TGTGCCAGCAGATCTCAAGTGCTGAACACTGAAGCTTTCTTT; V: TRBV28; D: NA; J: TRBJ1-1; size: many
CDR3: CASSFQQGNEKLFF; DNA: TGTGCCAGCAGCTTCCAGCAGGGAAATGAAAAACTGTTTTTT; V: TRBV7-2; D: NA; J: TRBJ1-4; size: many
CDR3: CSAGQGNSYEQYF; DNA: TGCAGCGCTGGACAGGGTAACTCCTACGAGCAGTACTTC; V: TRBV29-1; D: TRBD1; J: TRBJ2-7; size: few
CDR3: CASSQGLAGGYEQYF; DNA: TGTGCCAGCAGCCAGGGACTAGCGGGGGGCTACGAGCAGTACTTC; V: TRBV11-2; D: TRBD2; J: TRBJ2-7; size: many
CDR3: CASSFGVYSGQPQHF; DNA: TGTGCCAGCAGCTTTGGGGTTTATTCGGGACAGCCCCAGCATTTT; V: TRBV7-2; D: NA; J: TRBJ1-5; size: many
CDR3: CASSLVPGGSYEQYF; DNA: TGCGCCAGCAGCTTGGTACCAGGGGGATCCTACGAGCAGTACTTC; V: TRBV5-1; D: TRBD1; J: TRBJ2-7; size: NA
CDR3: CASSLSLGDTGELFF; DNA: TGCGCCAGCAGCTTGTCCCTGGGCGACACCGGGGAGCTGTTTTTT; V: TRBV5-1; D: NA; J: TRBJ2-2; size: NA
CDR3: CSAPRGNQPQHF; DNA: TGCAGTGCTCCCCGAGGCAATCAGCCCCAGCATTTT; V: TRBV20-1; D: NA; J: TRBJ1-5; size: many
CDR3: CASSETGAYQPQHF; DNA: TGTGCCAGCAGTGAGACAGGGGCCTATCAGCCCCAGCATTTT; V: TRBV2; D: TRBD1; J: TRBJ1-5; size: many
CDR3: CASSRGPAEEQYF; DNA: TGTGCCAGCAGTCGCGGACCGGCGGAGGAGCAGTACTTC; V: TRBV12-3/TRBV12-4; D: NA; J: TRBJ2-7; size: NA
CDR3: CASSSTRDSNTGELFF; DNA: TGTGCCAGCAGCTCAACACGGGACTCCAACACCGGGGAGCTGTTTTTT; V: TRBV7-3; D: NA; J: TRBJ2-2; size: once
CDR3: CASSSSVDQETQYF; DNA: TGTGCCAGCAGTTCATCGGTAGACCAAGAGACCCAGTACTTC; V: TRBV12-3/TRBV12-4; D: NA; J: TRBJ2-5; size: NA
CDR3: CASSSVVTVWVEQYF; DNA: TGTGCCAGCAGTTCGGTCGTGACAGTGTGGGTCGAGCAGTACTTC; V: TRBV28; D: NA; J: TRBJ2-7; size: many
CDR3: CASSRYRDTGELFF; DNA: TGTGCCAGCAGCCGATACAGGGACACCGGGGAGCTGTTTTTT; V: TRBV3-1; D: NA; J: TRBJ2-2; size: many